This entry describes one T cell receptor (beta chain). Its specificity is unknown. This specimen belongs to a study of chemoradiotherapy in HPV16-positive cancers. For the study at large: Functional T-cell assays on two HPV16-positive patients' cells defined candidate HPV-specific clones and common TCR motifs. Findings of the study overall: HPV-responsive T-cell expansion during chemoradiotherapy was linked to improved recurrence-free survival in HPV16-positive patients. Non-HPV-specific T cells did not expand in tumors during treatment, whereas candidate HPV-specific clones and E7-related motifs did.

Produced via immunoSEQ multiplex PCR; TCRdb's table is partial and in-frame only. In the table there are roughly 6,200 clones, roughly four fifths of which are singletons. Germline loops: CDR1 MNHNS, CDR2 SASEGT. Losses at the gene ends were 5 bases for V and 0 bases for J; bases not matched to a gene: 2. CDR3 size: 14 residues. Samples were taken several times over chemoradiotherapy. This sequence was found in a human donor with HPV-associated anogenital cancer. The V and J genes are TRBV6-1 and TRBJ2-5; 8 positions match TRBD2. Sample: tumor tissue, taken from a patient who underwent chemoradiotherapy. CDR3 sequence reads: CASSLAGYQETQYF. The CDR3 DNA sequence: TGTGCCAGCAGTCTAGCGGGCTACCAAGAGACCCAGTACTTC.